The sequence of this TCR beta chain was determined in a study of shared clonotypes between healthy human individuals. Per germline, CDR1 SNHLY and CDR2 FYNNEI. The V segment lost 3 bases and the J segment 5 bases; nucleotides outside the gene matches: 12. This CDR3 has 18 amino acids. Positively selected for CCR7, the CD45RO-negative cells used as naive CD8 cells excluded terminally differentiated effector memory CD45RA+ cells. Replicate PCRs from sorted subsets contained about 200 ng DNA, which is 31,000 or so T cell genomes. Sequencing used immunoSEQ multiplex PCR; TCRdb keeps in-frame clones, though not all of them. The data contain about 800,000 clones, approximately 97% of them singletons.

The chain recombines TRBV2 with TRBJ2-5, with 13 bases matching TRBD2. This TCR came from a man under 40 in good health. The sample was naive CD8+ T cells sorted from blood. The CDR3 sequence: CASSDGLAGVTSSETQYF. The CDR3 DNA is TGTGCCAGCAGTGATGGACTAGCGGGAGTGACATCAAGCGAGACCCAGTACTTC.